This TCR beta chain was retrieved from a study of T cells after yellow fever vaccination. Germline loops: CDR1 LNHNV, CDR2 YYDKDF (reference sequence). This CDR3 has 14 residues. The trim removed 1 base at V and 6 bases at J, leaving 5 bases unmatched. Of note for this clonotype: The antigen is undetermined.

Study observations and caveats: Re-detected after boosting: most primary clones, 96% of CD4 and roughly 88% of CD8.

Generation of TCR cDNA used 5'RACE template switching (which added a universal primer site and UMIs). TCRdb re-called the 5' RACE reads through MiXCR, storing one row per CDR3 protein. The data hold roughly 400,000 distinct CDR3 sequences, with about 19% observed a single time. The source of this sequence is a man aged 18 to 29 who received the YFV17D yellow fever vaccine. The rearrangement uses TRBV15 and TRBJ1-1, with TRBD1 matching over 7 bases. Sequenced material: PBMCs, taken before the yellow fever booster vaccination. The CDR3 sequence is CATSRGDSAAEAFF. CDR3 bases: TGTGCCACCAGCAGAGGGGACAGTGCGGCTGAAGCTTTCTTT. Combining the CDR3 with reference TRBV15 and TRBJ1-1 gives the whole variable domain DAMVIQNPRYQVTQFGKPVTLSCSQTLNHNVMYWYQQKSSQAPKLLFHYYDKDFNNEADTPDNFQSRRPNTSFCFLDIRSPGLGDTAMYLCATSRGDSAAEAFFGQGTRLTVV.